The rows below give T cell receptor beta chains drawn from one sample of a study of post-analysis software for immune sequencing data. Using its own MiXCR run on the PCR reads, TCRdb lists one record per CDR3 protein. Here the sample spans hundreds of thousands of distinct CDR3 sequences, over 45% being singletons. Sequenced: blood. These receptors came from a girl aged 2 to 10 with multiple sclerosis. Both conserved end residues are part of each CDR3. The D gene is left open where the match is weak. A row's size may be missing; if present it is once, few, many or a size class.

cdr3_length	v_call	j_call	clone_size	d_call	cdr3_aa	cdr3_nt
15	TRBV5-1	TRBJ2-7	-	TRBD2	CASSSLTSGSYEQYF	TGCGCCAGCAGCAGCCTGACTAGCGGCTCCTACGAGCAGTACTTC
13	TRBV10-3	TRBJ2-3	-	TRBD2	CAISDGRTDTQYF	TGTGCCATCAGTGACGGGAGGACAGATACGCAGTATTTT
16	TRBV9	TRBJ2-7	-	-	CASSGGASGNNYEQYF	TGTGCCAGCAGCGGGGGGGCTAGCGGCAACAATTACGAGCAGTACTTC
14	TRBV29-1	TRBJ1-2	-	TRBD1	CSVTSDRAAYGYTF	TGCAGCGTTACCTCGGACAGGGCTGCCTATGGCTACACCTTC
15	TRBV5-1	TRBJ2-3	-	TRBD2	CASSDGGRSTDTQYF	TGCGCCAGCAGCGATGGCGGGAGGTCCACAGATACGCAGTATTTT
18	TRBV11-2	TRBJ1-6	-	-	CASSSATFLSSYNSPLHF	TGTGCCAGCAGCTCGGCAACTTTCTTAAGCTCCTATAATTCACCCCTCCACTTT
15	TRBV7-6	TRBJ2-7	-	-	CASSPGLSPSYEQYF	TGTGCCAGCAGCCCAGGACTGTCCCCGTCCTACGAGCAGTACTTC
13	TRBV20-1	TRBJ2-7	few	TRBD2	CSATLAGTYEQYF	TGCAGTGCCACACTAGCGGGTACCTACGAGCAGTACTTC
14	TRBV5-1	TRBJ2-5	few	-	CASSRQTESETQYF	TGCGCCAGCAGCCGACAGACAGAAAGTGAGACCCAGTACTTC
16	TRBV7-2	TRBJ2-7	-	-	CASSLGGGFLSDEQYF	TGTGCCAGCAGCTTAGGAGGCGGCTTCCTTTCCGATGAGCAGTACTTC
15	TRBV4-1	TRBJ2-3	-	TRBD2	CASSQIAGGISPQYF	TGCGCCAGCAGCCAGATAGCGGGAGGAATCAGTCCGCAGTATTTT
13	TRBV10-3	TRBJ2-1	-	TRBD2	CAITSGGRNEQFF	TGTGCCATCACTAGCGGGGGCCGCAATGAGCAGTTCTTC
14	TRBV20-1	TRBJ2-1	-	-	CSASGISAYNEQFF	TGCAGTGCGTCCGGGATTTCGGCCTACAATGAGCAGTTCTTC
18	TRBV4-3	TRBJ2-6	-	-	CASSQDRGATSGANVLTF	TGCGCCAGCAGCCAAGATAGGGGGGCAACCTCTGGGGCCAACGTCCTGACTTTC
15	TRBV7-9	TRBJ1-1	-	-	CASSLVGAVNTEAFF	TGTGCCAGCAGCTTAGTCGGGGCCGTGAACACTGAAGCTTTCTTT
17	TRBV12-3/TRBV12-4	TRBJ2-2	-	TRBD2	CASSLALSGGHTGELFF	TGTGCCAGCAGTTTAGCGCTAAGCGGGGGCCACACCGGGGAGCTGTTTTTT
13	TRBV29-1	TRBJ1-2	-	-	CSVGNDDTYGYTF	TGCAGCGTTGGGAACGACGACACCTACGGCTACACCTTC
14	TRBV5-4	TRBJ1-4	-	-	CASSLKGPGEKLFF	TGTGCCAGCAGCTTGAAGGGGCCTGGTGAAAAACTGTTTTTT
15	TRBV7-2	TRBJ2-5	-	-	CASSFSGARQETQYF	TGTGCCAGCAGCTTTTCCGGGGCCCGCCAAGAGACCCAGTACTTC
13	TRBV10-1	TRBJ2-7	-	TRBD1	CASSDGTAYEQYF	TGCGCCAGCAGTGATGGGACAGCCTACGAGCAGTACTTC
12	TRBV14	TRBJ2-5	-	-	CASSRRRETQYF	TGTGCCAGCAGCCGGAGGAGAGAGACCCAGTACTTC
12	TRBV29-1	TRBJ2-2	-	TRBD1	CSGDREDGELFF	TGCAGCGGGGACAGGGAGGACGGGGAGCTGTTTTTT
16	TRBV20-1	TRBJ2-1	-	TRBD2	CSAKATGGGVYNEQFF	TGCAGTGCAAAGGCAACGGGAGGAGGGGTTTACAATGAGCAGTTCTTC
14	TRBV7-2	TRBJ2-7	-	TRBD1	CASSFDRDSYEQYF	TGTGCCAGCAGCTTTGACAGGGACTCCTACGAGCAGTACTTC
16	TRBV28	TRBJ1-1	-	-	CASSLPSGEGYTEAFF	TGTGCCAGCAGTCTCCCCTCAGGGGAGGGGTACACTGAAGCTTTCTTT
16	TRBV20-1	TRBJ2-1	few	TRBD1	CSARDSTRGQRNEQFF	TGCAGTGCTAGAGACTCTACCAGGGGGCAGAGGAATGAGCAGTTCTTC
15	TRBV5-1	TRBJ2-1	-	TRBD1	CASSWGTGMQDEQFF	TGCGCCAGCAGCTGGGGGACAGGGATGCAGGATGAGCAGTTCTTC
14	TRBV12-3/TRBV12-4	TRBJ2-7	few	TRBD2	CASTPAGSSYEQYF	TGTGCCAGCACCCCAGCGGGGAGCTCCTACGAGCAGTACTTC
13	TRBV29-1	TRBJ1-4	-	TRBD1	CSVRTGREEKLFF	TGCAGCGTCCGGACAGGGCGGGAAGAAAAACTGTTTTTT
15	TRBV6-1	TRBJ2-1	-	TRBD2	CASSPSSGPNNEQFF	TGTGCCAGCAGTCCCTCTAGCGGGCCTAACAATGAGCAGTTCTTC
14	TRBV4-1	TRBJ1-2	-	-	CASSQGQGGCGYTF	TGCGCCAGCAGCCAAGGGCAGGGTGGCTGTGGCTACACCTTC
14	TRBV7-2	TRBJ2-7	-	TRBD2	CASSGLAGVYEQYF	TGTGCCAGCAGTGGACTAGCGGGAGTTTACGAGCAGTACTTC
15	TRBV9	TRBJ2-7	-	TRBD1	CASSTGQGTPYEQYF	TGTGCCAGCAGCACGGGACAGGGGACTCCCTACGAGCAGTACTTC
14	TRBV6-5	TRBJ2-1	few	TRBD1	CASGGQGAYNEQFF	TGTGCCAGCGGGGGACAGGGGGCCTACAATGAGCAGTTCTTC
14	TRBV4-1	TRBJ1-4	-	-	CASSQVQNDEKLFF	TGCGCCAGCAGCCAAGTACAGAACGATGAAAAACTGTTTTTT
18	TRBV5-5	TRBJ2-4	-	-	CASSGESRGILAKNIQYF	TGTGCCAGCAGCGGGGAGAGTCGGGGGATTCTAGCCAAAAACATTCAGTACTTC
15	TRBV15	TRBJ2-7	few	TRBD1	CATSRDRTGLDEQYF	TGTGCCACCAGCAGAGACCGGACAGGGTTGGACGAGCAGTACTTC
15	TRBV5-1	TRBJ2-3	-	-	CASSLAGNLADTQYF	TGCGCCAGCAGCTTGGCAGGGAATCTGGCAGATACGCAGTATTTT
14	TRBV5-1	TRBJ2-5	-	-	CASSWGQGGETQYF	TGCGCCAGCAGCTGGGGGCAGGGTGGCGAGACCCAGTACTTC
15	TRBV20-1	TRBJ1-2	-	-	CSARPPGTPNGGYTF	TGCAGTGCTAGACCACCCGGTACACCCAACGGGGGCTACACCTTC
13	TRBV20-1	TRBJ1-2	few	-	CSARDQGSYGYTF	TGCAGTGCTAGAGATCAGGGGAGCTATGGCTACACCTTC
17	TRBV7-3	TRBJ1-2	-	-	CASSSNAPREAVYGYTF	TGTGCCAGCAGCTCCAATGCACCCCGGGAGGCCGTCTATGGCTACACCTTC
15	TRBV5-1	TRBJ2-7	few	TRBD1	CASSLDSTTGWTWYF	TGCGCCAGCAGCTTGGACTCTACGACAGGGTGGACGTGGTACTTC
15	TRBV10-3	TRBJ2-4	few	TRBD1	CAISSSGTGQNIQYF	TGTGCCATCAGTTCTTCCGGGACAGGGCAAAACATTCAGTACTTC
15	TRBV6-2/TRBV6-3	TRBJ2-1	-	-	CASRSSSDHHNEQFF	TGTGCCAGCAGATCCTCTAGCGATCATCACAATGAGCAGTTCTTC
17	TRBV4-2	TRBJ2-3	few	TRBD2	CASSQDHASGRTDTQYF	TGTGCCAGCAGCCAAGATCACGCTAGCGGACGCACAGATACGCAGTATTTT
15	TRBV20-1	TRBJ2-5	-	TRBD2	CSARAATSGQETQYF	TGCAGTGCTAGAGCCGCGACTAGCGGGCAAGAGACCCAGTACTTC
15	TRBV30	TRBJ2-7	-	TRBD1	CAGLRQGTASYEQYF	TGTGCCGGACTCCGACAGGGGACCGCCTCCTACGAGCAGTACTTC
14	TRBV29-1	TRBJ2-6	many	-	CSVEGEAGANVLTF	TGCAGCGTTGAGGGGGAGGCTGGGGCCAACGTCCTGACTTTC
13	TRBV29-1	TRBJ1-3	-	-	CSVVKGTGNTIYF	TGCAGCGTTGTGAAGGGGACAGGAAACACCATATATTTT
14	TRBV7-2	TRBJ1-1	-	-	CASSLGAGNTEAFF	TGCGCCAGCAGCTTGGGAGCAGGGAACACTGAAGCTTTCTTT
13	TRBV3-1	TRBJ2-7	-	-	CASSPPGGHEQYF	TGTGCCAGCAGTCCTCCGGGGGGCCACGAGCAGTACTTC